This TCR beta chain was observed in a study of CD8 T cells in ankylosing spondylitis. Regarding the study as a whole: A TCR beta motif of eight or nine highly homologous variants seemed to mark ankylosing spondylitis blood.

Quantitative 5'-RACE with molecular barcodes generated TCR beta libraries. TCRdb called the 5' RACE reads again in MiXCR, with one record for every CDR3 protein. Of fewer than 550,000 distinct CDR3 sequences listed, about 5.2% are singletons. This clonotype was observed many times. Its antigen remains unidentified. Material: blood, either unsorted or a sorted T cell fraction (not recorded which). This TCR was recovered from a male donor with ankylosing spondylitis.

The CDR3 region has the DNA TGCAGCGTTGACCCAGACAGGGGCCCGCAGTATTTT. Its protein is CSVDPDRGPQYF. The genes are TRBV29-1 and TRBJ2-3, with 8 bases aligning to TRBD1. The junction had 6 bases not matched to a gene; V was cut back by 3 bases and J by 10 bases. The CDR3 has 12 amino acids. Per the germline V gene, CDR1 is SQVTM and CDR2 is ANQGSEA.